Reported below is one T cell receptor beta chain. Its antigen remains unidentified. Base qualities are not recorded, but no much larger clone differs from it by a single base. The collaborating institutions used their own protocols to collect whole blood in K2EDTA tubes. Collaborator samples were shipped for TCRbeta analysis as frozen whole blood, isolated PBMCs, or DNA extracted from either sample type. This sample was taken from a study of blood T cell repertoires in COVID-19 (TCRdb year 2020). With regard to the full study: Collaborator samples came from the United States, Italy and Spain and covered acute and convalescent phases of COVID-19. The material from the prospective study consisted of cDNA or gDNA derived from T cells, B-cell-depleted T cells, or PBMCs. Deeply sampled blood TCRbeta repertoires from subjects exposed to, actively infected with, or recovered from COVID-19 were included in the dataset. The repertoires were released in a freely available public database meant as a resource for research on the immune response to SARS-CoV-2. Samples came from the ongoing ImmuneRACE study (first 160 participants) plus 1,254 subjects from 6 global collaborators. A de-identified subject ID, COVID-19 status, age in years and sex were almost always included in the sample metadata. Where HLA class I and class II types were available, the types were taken from metadata supplied by the sample provider, not from assay-based typing. Overall results and qualifications from the work: The amount of clinical and demographic metadata varied by source and participant and was provided uncurated.

At the junction V is shortened by 4 bases and J by 6 bases; bases outside the gene matches: 6. For CDR1 and CDR2, the germline V gene (reference sequence) lists LNHDA and SQIVND. Measured from the cysteine to the phenylalanine, the CDR3 is 14 residues long. CDR3 DNA is the only sequence kept; it has 42 bases, read in frame from the first base. The immunoSEQ Assay, a bias-controlled multiplex PCR, was used to amplify TCRbeta CDR3 regions from genomic DNA. The authors' analysis ran thus. Nucleated cell counts per sample were estimated from amplification of reference gene primers within the assay. To quantify the absolute abundance of each unique TCRbeta CDR3 rearrangement, sequence reads were collapsed and filtered. For each sample, productive Simpson clonality was calculated as the square root of Simpson's diversity index over productive rearrangements. TCRdb took this table from immuneACCESS and kept in-frame rearrangements with V and J called. Such tables lack part of the clones; where checked against another copy, unresolved V genes explain under half of the gap, and the rest is unexplained. V and J calls and clone size follow that table, whereas D and trimming were derived from the DNA. Present in this sample are roughly 250,000 clones, around four fifths of which were seen just once. The ten top clones hold about 9% of the sample.

This receptor was identified in a middle-aged man with active or convalescent COVID-19. Sequenced sample: peripheral blood. Rearrangement joined TRBV19 to TRBJ2-1; TRBD2 matches 7 bases in the middle. Here is the DNA: TGTGCCAGTAGTAGCGGGAGAGTCCTCAATGAGCAGTTCTTC. Translated, this gives CASSSGRVLNEQFF.